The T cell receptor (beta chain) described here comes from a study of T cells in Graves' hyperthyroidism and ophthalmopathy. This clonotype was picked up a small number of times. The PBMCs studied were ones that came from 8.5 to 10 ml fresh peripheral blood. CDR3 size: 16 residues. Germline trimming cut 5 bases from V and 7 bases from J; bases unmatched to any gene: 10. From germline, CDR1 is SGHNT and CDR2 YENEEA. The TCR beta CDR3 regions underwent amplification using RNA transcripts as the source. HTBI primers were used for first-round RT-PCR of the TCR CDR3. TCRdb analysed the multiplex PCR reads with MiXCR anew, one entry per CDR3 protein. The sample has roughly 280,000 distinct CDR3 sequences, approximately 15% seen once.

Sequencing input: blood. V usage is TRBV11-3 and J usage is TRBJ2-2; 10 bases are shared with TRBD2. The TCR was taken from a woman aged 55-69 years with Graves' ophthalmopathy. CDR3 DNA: TGTGCCAGCAGCATCGGACTAGCGGAACTGGACGGGGAGCTGTTTTTT. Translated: CASSIGLAELDGELFF.